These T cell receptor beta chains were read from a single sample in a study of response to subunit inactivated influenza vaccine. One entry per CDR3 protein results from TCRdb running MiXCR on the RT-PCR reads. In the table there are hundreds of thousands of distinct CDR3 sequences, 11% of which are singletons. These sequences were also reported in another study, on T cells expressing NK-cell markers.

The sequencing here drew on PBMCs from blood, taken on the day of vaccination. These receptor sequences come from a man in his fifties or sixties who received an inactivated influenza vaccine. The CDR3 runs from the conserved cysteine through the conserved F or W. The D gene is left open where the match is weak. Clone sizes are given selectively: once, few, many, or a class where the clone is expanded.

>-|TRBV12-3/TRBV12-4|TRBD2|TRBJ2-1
TGTGCCAGCAGTTGGGATGGAACTAGCGGGTCCTACAATGAGCAGTTCTTC
CASSWDGTSGSYNEQFF
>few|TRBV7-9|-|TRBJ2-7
TGTGCCAGCAGCTTAACCCCTGGGCTAGGGAATGGGGAGCAGTACTTC
CASSLTPGLGNGEQYF
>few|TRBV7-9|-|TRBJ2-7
TGTGCCAGCAGCTCCCCGGGGAGCTCCACCTCCTACGAGCAGTACTTC
CASSSPGSSTSYEQYF
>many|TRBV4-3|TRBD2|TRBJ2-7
TGCGCCAGCAGCCAGGGCCTTAGCGGGAGCGGATACGAGCAGTACTTC
CASSQGLSGSGYEQYF
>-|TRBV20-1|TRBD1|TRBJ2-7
TGCAGTGCTAGGAGACAGGGGATCTCCTACGAGCAGTACTTC
CSARRQGISYEQYF
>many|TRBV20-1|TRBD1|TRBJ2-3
TGCAGTGCTAGCCCGGGACAGGGGACAGATACGCAGTATTTT
CSASPGQGTDTQYF
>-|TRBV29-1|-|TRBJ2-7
TGCAGCGTTGTCCGACTCGGCTCCTACGAGCAGTACTTC
CSVVRLGSYEQYF
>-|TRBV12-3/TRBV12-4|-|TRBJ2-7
TGTGCCAGCAGCCGCGTAAGGGGACCCTACGAGCAGTACTTC
CASSRVRGPYEQYF
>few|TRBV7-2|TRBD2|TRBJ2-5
TGTGCCAGCAGCTTAGCTGCCATGACTAGCGGAAAAGAGACCCAGTACTTC
CASSLAAMTSGKETQYF
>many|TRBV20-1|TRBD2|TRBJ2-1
TGCAGTGCTCCCGGGACTAGCGGGAATTCCTACAATGAGCAGTTCTTC
CSAPGTSGNSYNEQFF
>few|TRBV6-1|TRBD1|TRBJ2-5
TGTGCCAGCAGTCCCTGGACAGGGCAAGGGACCCAGTACTTC
CASSPWTGQGTQYF
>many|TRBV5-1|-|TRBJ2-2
TGCGCCAGCAGACTTACCGGGACAACGACCGGGGAGCTGTTTTTT
CASRLTGTTTGELFF
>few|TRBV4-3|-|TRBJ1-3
TGCGCCAGCAGCCAAGGTCTGGGAGTCTCTGGAAACACCATATATTTT
CASSQGLGVSGNTIYF
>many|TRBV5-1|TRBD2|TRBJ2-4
TGCGCCAGCAGCTTAAGGACATCGGGACTAGCGGAAAACATTCAGTACTTC
CASSLRTSGLAENIQYF
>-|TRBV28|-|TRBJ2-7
TGTGCCAGCACCCCCGGCGGAGCTTTTTACGAGCAGTACTTC
CASTPGGAFYEQYF
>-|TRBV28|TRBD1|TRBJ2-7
TGTGCCAGCAGTTTTCCCCCGACAGGGGTCGACGAGCAGTACTTC
CASSFPPTGVDEQYF
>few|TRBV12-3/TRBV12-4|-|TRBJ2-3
TGTGCCAGCAGTTGGGTTAGGGAAGATACGCAGTATTTT
CASSWVREDTQYF
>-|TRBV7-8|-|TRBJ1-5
TGTGCCAGCAGCTTAGGCCCAGAGGAGCCCCAGCATTTT
CASSLGPEEPQHF
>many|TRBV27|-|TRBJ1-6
TGTGCCAGCAGTTTATGGCGGAATTCACCCCTCCACTTT
CASSLWRNSPLHF
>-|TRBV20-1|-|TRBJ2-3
TGCAGTGCAACCAGGACCCGAAGGACAGATACGCAGTATTTT
CSATRTRRTDTQYF
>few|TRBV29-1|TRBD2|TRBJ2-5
TGCAGCGCCCTGCCCCGGACTAGCGGGATGGGGGAGACCCAGTACTTC
CSALPRTSGMGETQYF
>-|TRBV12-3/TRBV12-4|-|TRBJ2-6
TGTGCCAGCAGACCCCCTCTGGGGGGGGCCAACGTCCTGACTTTC
CASRPPLGGANVLTF
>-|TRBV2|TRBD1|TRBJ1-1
TGTGCCAGCACCAGGGGGCTGGACACTGAAGCTTTCTTT
CASTRGLDTEAFF